The source of this T cell receptor (beta chain) is a study of T cells in Graves' hyperthyroidism and ophthalmopathy. This CDR3 has 15 residues. Trimming took 6 bases from V and 3 from J; bases not matched to a gene: 7. CDR1 and CDR2 (germline): MNHNS, SASEGT. General study results and limits: Most clonotypes that expanded in the thyroid above 0.001 also showed up in blood.

In patients aged 18 to 65, hyperthyroidism was newly diagnosed, with duration under 2 months. The source material, RNA transcripts, was used to amplify TCR beta CDR3 regions. In the first-round RT-PCR of the TCR CDR3, the HTBI primer set was used. TCRdb processed the multiplex PCR reads anew with MiXCR; each CDR3 protein has one entry. The data hold around 420,000 distinct CDR3 sequences, with roughly 14% observed a single time. This clonotype appeared a few times. What it recognizes is unknown. Sequenced: blood. V and J are TRBV6-1 and TRBJ2-2; 7 bases are a match to TRBD1. This TCR was sampled from a woman aged 18-29 years with Graves' hyperthyroidism. Here the CDR3 DNA reads TGTGCCAGCAGCGTGACAGGGACGGACACCGGGGAGCTGTTTTTT. Amino acid sequence: CASSVTGTDTGELFF.